The 24 T cell receptor beta chains listed next were all sequenced from one sample in a study of blood T cell repertoires in COVID-19. Sequencing used immunoSEQ multiplex PCR; TCRdb keeps in-frame clones, though not all of them. The sample carries 250,000 or so clones, approximately 89% recorded once. Sequencing was performed on peripheral blood. The receptors originated from a woman in her 30s with COVID-19, enrolled during active disease.

This rearrangement joins TRBV11-2 to TRBJ1-4; 9 bases agree with TRBD1. V lost 4 bases and J lost 8; bases outside the gene matches: 14. The CDR3 runs 17 residues. Germline V gives CDR1 SGHAT, CDR2 FQNNGV. CDR3 in DNA: TGTGCCAGCAGCTCATTCGGAACAGGGGGCGGTTGGGAAAAACTGTTTTTT. Protein: CASSSFGTGGGWEKLFF.

The V gene is TRBV2, the J gene TRBJ2-5, with a tentative D call TRBD1 (6 bases). The length of the CDR3 is 14 residues. The germline CDR1 and CDR2 sequences are SNHLY and FYNNEI. Trimming cost V 5 bases and J 5 bases, with 15 bases left between them. In DNA, the CDR3 is TGTGCCAGCAGTCCGTTGAGACAGGCCGAGACCCAGTACTTC. Translating it yields CASSPLRQAETQYF.

The chain carries TRBV4-1 and TRBJ1-5; weak D call: TRBD1 (6 bases). Trimming pared 0 bases from V and 0 bases from J, leaving 9 bases between. The CDR3 has 16 amino acids. CDR1 is MGHRA, CDR2 YSYEKL, per germline. CDR3 coding DNA: TGCGCCAGCAGCCAAGATTGGGGGCATAGCAATCAGCCCCAGCATTTT. Its translation: CASSQDWGHSNQPQHF.

CDR3 amino acids: CASAVGGSNEQFF. The CDR3 DNA follows: TGCGCCAGCGCGGTGGGCGGGAGTAATGAGCAGTTCTTC. J is TRBJ2-1 and V is TRBV5-1; TRBD2 aligns across 7 bases. V lost 7 bases to trimming and J lost 7 bases; unmatched junction nucleotides: 8. The CDR3 consists of 13 residues. Germline V gene lookup returns CDR1 SGHRS and CDR2 YFSETQ.

The chain is built from TRBV27 and TRBJ2-3; D may be TRBD2 (6 bases). V was shortened by 0 bases and J by 4 bases, with 14 bases between the two germline ends. This CDR3 contains 16 residues. Per germline, CDR1 MNHEY and CDR2 SMNVEV (reference sequence). The CDR3 spells CASSLSWREKADTQYF. The DNA for the CDR3 is TGTGCCAGCAGTTTATCGTGGAGGGAGAAGGCAGATACGCAGTATTTT.

V and J are TRBV6-2 or TRBV6-3 and TRBJ2-3; 9 bases are shared with TRBD2. Germline CDR1 is MNHEY and CDR2 is SVGEGT. This CDR3 region has 16 residues. Unmatched junction bases numbered 7, after V lost 2 bases and J lost 4 bases. The DNA for the CDR3 is TGTGCCAGCAGTTACGGCGGGAGGGCCGAGGCAGATACGCAGTATTTT. It yields the protein CASSYGGRAEADTQYF.

The chain carries TRBV18 and TRBJ2-5; no clear D gene. The CDR3 has 14 residues. Deletions cut 0 bases from V and 6 bases from J, with 11 bases between. Looked up from germline, CDR1 is KGHSH and CDR2 is LQKENI. CDR3 in DNA: TGTGCCAGCTCACCACCGGAGTTGTGGAAGACCCAGTACTTC. Residues: CASSPPELWKTQYF. Full variable domain (rest looked up from reference TRBV18 and TRBJ2-5): NAGVMQNPRHLVRRRGQEARLRCSPMKGHSHVYWYRQLPEEGLKFMVYLQKENIIDESGMPKERFSAEFPKEGPSILRIQQVVRGDSAAYFCASSPPELWKTQYFGPGTRLLVL.

This clone was observed a single time. V gene TRBV19 combines with J gene TRBJ2-1, with 7 bases fitting TRBD1. The trim removed 3 bases at V and 4 bases at J, leaving 3 bases unmatched. This CDR3 is 14 amino acids long. Germline V gene lookup returns CDR1 LNHDA and CDR2 SQIVND (reference sequence). The CDR3 nucleotides read TGTGCCAGTAGTATCGGGACAGTTTACAATGAGCAGTTCTTC. It translates to CASSIGTVYNEQFF.

The chain recombines TRBV6-5 with TRBJ2-1; D not resolved. CDR1 and CDR2 from the germline V gene are MNHEY and SVGAGI. The CDR3 has 14 residues. Trimming cost V 0 bases and J 5 bases, with 8 bases left between them. Written as DNA, the CDR3 is TGTGCCAGCAGTTACTCGTTTGAGAACAATGAGCAGTTCTTC. Translation gives CASSYSFENNEQFF.

The rearrangement uses TRBV2 and TRBJ1-2, with 8 bases that match TRBD1. Germline values: CDR1 SNHLY, CDR2 FYNNEI. The ends lost 8 bases at V and 5 bases at J; junction bases unmatched: 7. The CDR3 sequence is 13 residues long. CDR3 DNA: TGTGCCAGCGGGGGGACAGGCAGTTATGGCTACACCTTC. Protein sequence: CASGGTGSYGYTF.

The chain uses TRBV7-8 and TRBJ1-1; 11 bases fit TRBD1. V dropped 4 bases and J dropped 10; count of bases not matched to a gene: 5. Germline CDR1 SGHVS, CDR2 FQNEAQ. This CDR3 is 13 amino acids long. The DNA for the CDR3 is TGTGCCAGCAGCTCGGGACAGGGGGTCGGAGCTTTCTTT. Translated, it gives CASSSGQGVGAFF. Filled out from reference TRBV7-8 and TRBJ1-1, the complete variable domain reads GAGVSQSPRYKVAKRGQDVALRCDPISGHVSLFWYQQALGQGPEFLTYFQNEAQLDKSGLPSDRFFAERPEGSVSTLKIQRTQQEDSAVYLCASSSGQGVGAFFGQGTRLTVV.

The rearrangement uses TRBV29-1 and TRBJ1-3; a possible D gene is TRBD1 (6 bases). V lost 4 bases and J 2 bases, leaving 12 bases between the germline ends. This CDR3 is 14 amino acids long. Germline CDR1 and CDR2: SQVTM and ANQGSEA. The chain's CDR3 is CSVAKQGAGNTIYF. The CDR3 DNA follows: TGCAGCGTTGCAAAACAGGGAGCTGGAAACACCATATATTTT.

The J gene is TRBJ2-1, the V gene TRBV7-2; 11 nucleotides match TRBD2. CDR3 length equals 16 residues. Germline trimming cut 5 bases from V and 6 bases from J; bases unmatched to any gene: 9. Germline assignment: CDR1 SGHTA and CDR2 FQGNSA. CDR3 protein: CASSAVGGTSGNEQFF. CDR3 sequence (DNA): TGTGCCAGCAGCGCTGTGGGTGGGACTAGCGGCAATGAGCAGTTCTTC.

The rearrangement uses TRBV24-1 and TRBJ2-1; 8 bases agree with TRBD2. Germline V lookup: CDR1 KGHDR, CDR2 SFDVKD. The junction had 3 bases not matched to a gene; V was cut back by 0 bases and J by 3 bases. The CDR3 totals 16 residues. The CDR3 loop reads CATSDLAAGDYNEQFF. The CDR3 coding sequence is TGTGCCACCAGTGATTTGGCAGCGGGGGACTACAATGAGCAGTTCTTC.

This rearrangement joins TRBV7-9 to TRBJ2-7; TRBD1 agrees at 8 bases. The CDR3 covers 15 residues. CDR1 and CDR2 (germline): SEHNR, FQNEAQ (reference sequence). The V segment lost 5 bases and the J segment 5 bases; nucleotides outside the gene matches: 11. The CDR3 region has the DNA TGTGCCAGCAGCCGATCAGGACAGGGTACGGACGAGCAGTACTTC. It is translated as CASSRSGQGTDEQYF.

The gene calls are TRBV4-1 and TRBJ2-3, with D hard to call. Germline V gives CDR1 MGHRA, CDR2 YSYEKL. The V gene lost 0 bases and the J gene lost 1 base, with 17 bases spanning the gap. This CDR3 is built from 18 residues. Here the CDR3 reads CASSQEKAGPYRTDTQYF. Written as DNA, the CDR3 is TGCGCCAGCAGCCAAGAAAAGGCAGGCCCATACCGCACAGATACGCAGTATTTT.

This chain joins TRBV27 and TRBJ1-6; D is ambiguous. There are 17 residues in the CDR3. Trimming shortened V by 6 bases and J by 5 bases, and 20 bases separated the two germline ends. The germline V gene encodes CDR1 MNHEY and CDR2 SMNVEV (reference sequence). This CDR3 reads CASRPHLEGGDNSPLHF. Written as DNA, the CDR3 is TGTGCCAGCAGGCCCCACCTGGAGGGCGGAGATAATTCACCCCTCCACTTT.

This chain uses TRBV5-5 with TRBJ2-7, with 7 bases that match TRBD1. J lost 3 bases, V lost 2 bases, and 8 bases had no gene match. CDR3 length equals 15 residues. The V gene's germline CDR1 is SGHKS and CDR2 YYEKEE (reference sequence). The CDR3 region has the DNA TGTGCCAGCAGCTTAGTAGGGACAGCGAACTACGAGCAGTACTTC. Translating it yields CASSLVGTANYEQYF.

This sequence joins TRBV6-5 and TRBJ2-3; the match to TRBD1 covers 7 bases. After removal of 6 bases from V and 1 base from J, the junction contained 4 bases not matched to a gene. The length of the CDR3 is 14 residues. CDR1 and CDR2 (germline): MNHEY, SVGAGI. The CDR3 bases are TGTGCCAGCAGAACAGGGGATGGCACAGATACGCAGTATTTT. It encodes CASRTGDGTDTQYF.

The chain uses TRBV19 and TRBJ2-1; a weak D match, TRBD2 (6 bases). The CDR3 spans 17 residues. Trimming left V 3 bases short and J 2 bases short, with 17 bases between. Looked up from germline, CDR1 is LNHDA and CDR2 is SQIVND (reference sequence). For the CDR3, the DNA is TGTGCCAGTAGTATTCGGAGGGGCAGACCCCCCTACAATGAGCAGTTCTTC. It encodes CASSIRRGRPPYNEQFF.

The chain uses TRBV19 and TRBJ1-5; tentatively, D is TRBD1 (6 bases). Trimming left V 5 bases short and J 12 bases short, with 14 bases between. The CDR3 has 12 residues. CDR1 is LNHDA and CDR2 is SQIVND in the germline V gene (reference sequence). This CDR3 is CASSARQVRQHF. The CDR3 DNA sequence: TGTGCCAGTAGTGCCCGACAGGTCCGCCAGCATTTT.

This clone was observed a handful of times. The chain joins TRBV2 to TRBJ1-1; D is perhaps TRBD1 (6 bases). V was trimmed by 4 bases and J by 7 bases, leaving 13 bases between them. The CDR3 is 13 amino acids. The germline CDR1 and CDR2 sequences are SNHLY and FYNNEI. The DNA of the CDR3 is TGTGCCAGCAGTGTCGACAGGAACTTTGAAGCTTTCTTT. Residues: CASSVDRNFEAFF.

The chain is built from TRBV11-3 and TRBJ2-3; 8 nucleotides line up with TRBD2. The J segment lost 1 base and the V segment lost 5 bases, leaving 8 bases of the junction unmatched. The CDR3 spans 16 residues. CDR1 and CDR2 from the germline V gene are SGHNT and YENEEA. The CDR3 here is CASSARGGGRTDTQYF. The CDR3 DNA is TGTGCCAGCAGCGCCAGGGGCGGGGGGCGCACAGATACGCAGTATTTT.

Of note for this clone: Other DNA variants within this sample encode the same CDR3. This sequence joins TRBV18 and TRBJ2-7, with TRBD2 matching 7 bases. V was pared by 2 bases and J by 1 base, with 2 bases of the junction left unmatched. The germline CDR1 and CDR2 sequences are KGHSH and LQKENI. The CDR3 runs 14 residues. CDR3 amino acids: CASSPVGGSYEQYF. In DNA, the CDR3 is TGTGCCAGCTCACCAGTGGGGGGGTCCTACGAGCAGTACTTC.